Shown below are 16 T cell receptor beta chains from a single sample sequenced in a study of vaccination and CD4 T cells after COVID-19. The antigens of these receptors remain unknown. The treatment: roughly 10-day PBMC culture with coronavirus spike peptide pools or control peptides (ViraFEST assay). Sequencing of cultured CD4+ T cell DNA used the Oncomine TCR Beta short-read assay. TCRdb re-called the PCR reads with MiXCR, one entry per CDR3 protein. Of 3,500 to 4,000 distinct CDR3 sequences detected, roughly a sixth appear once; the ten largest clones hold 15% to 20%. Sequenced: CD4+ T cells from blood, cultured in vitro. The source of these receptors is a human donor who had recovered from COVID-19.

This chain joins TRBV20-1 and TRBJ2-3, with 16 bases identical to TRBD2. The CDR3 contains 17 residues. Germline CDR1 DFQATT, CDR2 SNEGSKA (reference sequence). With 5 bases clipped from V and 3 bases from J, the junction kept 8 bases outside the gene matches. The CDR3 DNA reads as TGCAGTGCTTTCGGGACTAGCGGGGGGGCCGGGACAGATACGCAGTATTTT. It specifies CSAFGTSGGAGTDTQYF.

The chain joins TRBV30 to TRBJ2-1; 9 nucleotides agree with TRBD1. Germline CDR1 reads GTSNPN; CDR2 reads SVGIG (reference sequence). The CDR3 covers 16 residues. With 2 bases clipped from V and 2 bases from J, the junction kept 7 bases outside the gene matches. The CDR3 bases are TGTGCCTGGAGTCTTCCCGGACAGGGGCCCTACAATGAGCAGTTCTTC. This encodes CAWSLPGQGPYNEQFF. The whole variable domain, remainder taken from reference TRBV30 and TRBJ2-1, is SQTIHQWPATLVQPVGSPLSLECTVEGTSNPNLYWYRQAAGRGLQLLFYSVGIGQISSEVPQNLSASRPQDRQFILSSKKLLLSDSGFYLCAWSLPGQGPYNEQFFGPGTRLTVL.

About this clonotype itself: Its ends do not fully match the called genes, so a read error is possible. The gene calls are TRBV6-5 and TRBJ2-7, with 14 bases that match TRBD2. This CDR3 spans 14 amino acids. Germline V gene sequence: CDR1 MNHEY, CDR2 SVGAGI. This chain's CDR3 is CASSYSTSGGAEDF. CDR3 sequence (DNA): TGTGCCAGCAGTTACTCGACTAGCGGGGGGGCCGAGGACTTC.

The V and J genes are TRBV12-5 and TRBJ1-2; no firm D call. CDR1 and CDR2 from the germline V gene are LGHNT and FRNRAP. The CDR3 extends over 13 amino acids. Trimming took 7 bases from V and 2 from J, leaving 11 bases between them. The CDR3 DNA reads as TGTGCTAGTGCCCGGACTGGAAACTATGGCTACACCTTC. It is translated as CASARTGNYGYTF.

The CDR3 reads CASSYSRDRVLSNQPQHF. In nucleotides, the CDR3 is TGTGCCAGCAGTTACTCCCGGGACAGGGTTTTGAGCAATCAGCCCCAGCATTTT. The chain combines TRBV6-5 with TRBJ1-5, with TRBD1 matching 9 bases. CDR1 and CDR2 (germline): MNHEY, SVGAGI. J gave up 1 base and V 0 bases, and 7 bases lay outside the gene matches. CDR3 length: 18 residues.

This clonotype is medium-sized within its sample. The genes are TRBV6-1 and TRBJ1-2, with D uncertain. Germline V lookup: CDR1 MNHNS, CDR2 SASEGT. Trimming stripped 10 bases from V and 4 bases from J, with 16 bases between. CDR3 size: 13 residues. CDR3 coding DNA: TGTGCCACCCAAAGGTTCATGGGCTATGGCTACACCTTC. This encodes CATQRFMGYGYTF.

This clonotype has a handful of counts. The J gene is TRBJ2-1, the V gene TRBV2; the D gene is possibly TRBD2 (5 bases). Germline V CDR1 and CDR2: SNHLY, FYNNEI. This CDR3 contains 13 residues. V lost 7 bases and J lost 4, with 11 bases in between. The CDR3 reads CASKGRTYNEQFF. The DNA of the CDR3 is TGTGCCAGCAAGGGCAGGACTTACAATGAGCAGTTCTTC. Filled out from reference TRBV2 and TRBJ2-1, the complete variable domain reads EPEVTQTPSHQVTQMGQEVILRCVPISNHLYFYWYRQILGQKVEFLVSFYNNEISEKSEIFDDQFSVERPDGSNFTLKIRSTKLEDSAMYFCASKGRTYNEQFFGPGTRLTVL.

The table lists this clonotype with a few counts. The DNA of the CDR3 is TGTGCCAGCAGTTACCAAGGGACAGGGAAGCAAGAGACCCAGTACTTC. Translation gives CASSYQGTGKQETQYF. The genes are TRBV6-5 and TRBJ2-5, with 9 bases matching TRBD1. V shed 2 bases, J shed 2 bases, and the junction held 6 bases outside the gene matches. Germline V lookup: CDR1 MNHEY, CDR2 SVGAGI. This CDR3 has 16 residues.

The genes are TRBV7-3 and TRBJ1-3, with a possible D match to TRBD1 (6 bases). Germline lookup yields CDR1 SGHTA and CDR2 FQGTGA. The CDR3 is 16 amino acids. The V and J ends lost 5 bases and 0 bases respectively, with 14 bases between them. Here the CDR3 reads CASSPGQLFSGNTIYF. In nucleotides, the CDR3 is TGTGCCAGCAGCCCCGGACAGCTATTCTCTGGAAACACCATATATTTT.

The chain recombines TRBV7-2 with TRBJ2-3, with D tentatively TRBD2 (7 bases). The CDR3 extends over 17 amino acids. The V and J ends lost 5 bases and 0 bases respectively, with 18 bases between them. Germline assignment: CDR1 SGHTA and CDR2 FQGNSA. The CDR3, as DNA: TGTGCCAGCAGCCTAGGGGGGGAGGGATCTAGCACAGATACGCAGTATTTT. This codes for CASSLGGEGSSTDTQYF.

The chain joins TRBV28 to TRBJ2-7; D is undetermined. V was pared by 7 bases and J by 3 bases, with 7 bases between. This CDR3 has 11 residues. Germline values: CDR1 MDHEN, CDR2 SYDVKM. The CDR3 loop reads CASMSHYEQYF. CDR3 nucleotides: TGTGCCAGCATGTCCCACTACGAGCAGTACTTC.

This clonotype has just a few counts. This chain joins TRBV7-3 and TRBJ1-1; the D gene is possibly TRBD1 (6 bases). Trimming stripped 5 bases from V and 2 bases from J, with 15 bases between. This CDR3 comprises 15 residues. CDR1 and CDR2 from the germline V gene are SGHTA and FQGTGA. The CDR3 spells CASSLRGDGNTEAFF. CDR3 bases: TGTGCCAGCAGCCTAAGGGGGGACGGTAACACTGAAGCTTTCTTT.

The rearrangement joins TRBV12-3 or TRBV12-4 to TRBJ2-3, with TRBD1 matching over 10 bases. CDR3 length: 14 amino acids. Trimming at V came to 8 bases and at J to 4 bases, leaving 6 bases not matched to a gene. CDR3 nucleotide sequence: TGTGCCAGCCGGGACAGGGGTCGAGCAGATACGCAGTATTTT. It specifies CASRDRGRADTQYF.

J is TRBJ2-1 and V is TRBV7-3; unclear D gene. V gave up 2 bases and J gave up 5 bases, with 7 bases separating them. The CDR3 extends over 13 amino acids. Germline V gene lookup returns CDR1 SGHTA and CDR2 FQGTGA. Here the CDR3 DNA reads TGTGCCAGCAGCTTATCGGCGGACAATGAGCAGTTCTTC. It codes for CASSLSADNEQFF.

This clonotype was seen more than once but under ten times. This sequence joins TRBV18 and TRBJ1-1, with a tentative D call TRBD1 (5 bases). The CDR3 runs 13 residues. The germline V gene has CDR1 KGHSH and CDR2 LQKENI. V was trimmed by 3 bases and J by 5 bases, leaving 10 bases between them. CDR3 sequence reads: CASSPSRDTEAFF. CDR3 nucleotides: TGTGCCAGCTCACCTTCCAGGGATACTGAAGCTTTCTTT.

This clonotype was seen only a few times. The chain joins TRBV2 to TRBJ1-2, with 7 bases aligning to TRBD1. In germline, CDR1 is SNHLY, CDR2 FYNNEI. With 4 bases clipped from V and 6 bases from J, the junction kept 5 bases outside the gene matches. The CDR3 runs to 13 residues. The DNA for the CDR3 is TGTGCCAGCAGTGGGCAGGGGGTTAATGGCTACACCTTC. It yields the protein CASSGQGVNGYTF.